This T cell receptor (beta chain) was obtained from a study of OX40 agonist ivuxolimab in advanced cancers. Broader study findings: Expanded clones were, on average, more numerous among CD8+ T cells than CD4+. With doses of 0.1 to 3.0 mg/kg, CD4+ and CD8+ blood T cells had undergone clonal expansion by week 6. The 0.1-3.0 mg/kg partial responders had among the lowest clonal expansion.

Per germline, CDR1 LGHNT and CDR2 FRNRAP. This CDR3 is built from 16 residues. V trimming: 5 bases; J trimming: 3 bases; junction bases outside the gene matches: 9. TCRdb's copy holds only in-frame clones and misses some; the assay was immunoSEQ multiplex PCR. The sample includes 60,000 to 70,000 clones, roughly four fifths of them seen just once. Remarks on this clone: Antigen: not known.

Enrollment shut out patients with autoimmune disease history or systemic immunosuppression. This TCR came from an adult with an advanced solid tumor such as melanoma, head and neck, liver or kidney cancer. The sequenced sample was CD4+ or CD8+ T cells sorted from blood, obtained in a trial of the OX40 agonist ivuxolimab. The chain uses TRBV12-5 and TRBJ2-1, with 8 positions matching TRBD1. The CDR3 loop reads CASGGTGQGGYNEQFF. For the CDR3, the DNA is TGTGCTAGTGGTGGCACCGGACAGGGAGGCTACAATGAGCAGTTCTTC.